What follows is one T cell receptor (beta chain) and its context. The table lists this clone with a count of one. The antigen it recognizes is unknown. Qualities for individual bases were not recorded, and no much larger clone is one base off. Other DNA variants within this sample encode the same CDR3. The record originates from a study of identifying expanded T cells in peripheral blood (dated 2019 in TCRdb). With regard to the full study: Technical replicates were generated by sequencing separate aliquots of the same genomic DNA pool, and four replicates were compared pairwise. General conclusions and limits of the study: Variance in clone template counts between two-week samples significantly increased with total template count across all healthy donors. About 1.1 differentially abundant clones were flagged by the binomial model between technical replicates, whereas about 16 and 19 were flagged over roughly two weeks and four weeks, respectively. The authors expected that biological variance in healthy repertoires might rise further over much longer intervals, such as months to years. Both the number of clones called differentially abundant and the false-positive rate were significantly reduced by the beta-binomial model across all healthy-donor time intervals.

The immunoSEQ Assay, which uses bias-controlled multiplex PCR amplification of genomic DNA, was used to profile TCRbeta CDR3 regions. The authors processed their data as follows. The absolute abundance of each unique TCRbeta CDR3 region was quantified after sequences were collapsed and filtered. Two models were used to test differential abundance: a binomial model (Fisher-equivalent) and a beta-binomial model that adds time-dependent variance fitted from healthy donors. Any clone with fewer than 5 combined templates was excluded, and a clone was called differentially abundant if its Benjamini-Hochberg FDR was below 0.01. The form v = (b*log(k)+a)^2 was used to model beta-binomial variance as a function of total template count across the two samples. Held by TCRdb, this immuneACCESS table contains in-frame sequences only and omits some clones. Under half of the omission traces to an unresolved V gene where checked; the cause of the rest is unknown. V and J calls and clone size are given by that table; D and trimming were obtained from the DNA. Recorded for this sample are tens of thousands of clones; about 88% of them occurred a single time. The ten most abundant clones make up approximately 2.8% of the sample.

V sheds 4 bases and J sheds 4 bases, leaving 10 bases between their ends. There are 13 amino acids in the CDR3, from cysteine to phenylalanine inclusive. The retained sequence is limited to the CDR3, 39 bases, with the frame set at the first base. From a lookup of the germline V gene, CDR1 and CDR2 are MGHRA and YSYEKL. No immune events, such as infections, were documented for the healthy donors during the collection period. Blood repertoires from healthy donors were used as a training cohort for calibrating time-dependent variance in a beta-binomial model of differential abundance of T-cell clones. The training cohort comprised approximately 10 healthy donors, 3 female and 7 male. An age range of roughly 29 to 65 years, with an average of roughly 47 years, was recorded for the donors. Obtained from a commercial supplier, whole blood was collected from each healthy donor at three time points set two to three weeks apart. For immunosequencing, genomic DNA was extracted from whole blood that had not been sorted.

The chain is made from TRBV4-1 and TRBJ1-1; the D region possibly corresponds to TRBD1 (5 bases align). The clonotype was recovered from a person aged 18 to 75 in good health. Sequencing was carried out using blood. The encoded CDR3 is CASSPRRGTEAFF. The sequenced DNA: TGCGCCAGCAGCCCCCGGAGGGGCACTGAAGCTTTCTTT.